The sequence of this T cell receptor beta chain was determined in a study of blood T cell repertoires in COVID-19. Overall study: Nucleic acid was either cDNA or gDNA, and it came from T cells, B-cell-depleted T cells, or PBMCs.

CDR3 length equals 16 residues. Germline V gene data show CDR1 as SGHKS and CDR2 as YYEKEE (reference sequence). V trimming: 4 bases; J trimming: 0 bases; junction bases outside the gene matches: 9. Assay used: immunoSEQ multiplex PCR; TCRdb lists only in-frame clones, some missing. In the table there are around 240,000 clones, approximately 85% of which are singletons. The cohort comprised adults aged 18 to 89 years residing in 20 to 30 US areas. The rearrangement links TRBV5-5 to TRBJ2-7; 8 nucleotides line up with TRBD1. Sequenced material: PBMCs or T cells enriched from blood (not recorded which). The sequence derives from a woman aged 45-65 years who had recovered from COVID-19. CDR3 coding DNA: TGTGCCAGCAGCGTTACCCCCGGGACAGGCTCCTACGAGCAGTACTTC. Translated, it gives CASSVTPGTGSYEQYF.